These 8 T cell receptor beta chains came from one sample sequenced in a study of cytomegalovirus exposure and HLA in healthy donors. It was with 60 Vbeta and 13 Jbeta primers that the PCR ran. Profiled with immunoSEQ multiplex PCR; TCRdb holds only in-frame clones, not every one. The repertoire includes roughly 230,000 clones, approximately 91% of them detected once, and roughly 1.5% sits in the top ten. Sequencing was performed on PBMCs. The source of these receptors is a girl aged 2 to 9 in good health and CMV-seronegative.

CDR3 sequence (DNA): TGTGCCAGCAGTGCTCGCCCTGAGGAGGCCTTAGGTTCACCCCTCCACTTT. It specifies CASSARPEEALGSPLHF. V usage is TRBV2 and J usage is TRBJ1-6, with D unclear. The V and J ends lost 4 bases and 9 bases respectively, with 22 bases between them. The CDR3 covers 17 residues. Per the germline V gene, CDR1 is SNHLY and CDR2 is FYNNEI.

V gene TRBV6-5 combines with J gene TRBJ2-1; 9 nucleotides agree with TRBD2. This CDR3 has 15 amino acids. Germline CDR1 and CDR2: MNHEY and SVGAGI. With 0 bases clipped from V and 6 bases from J, the junction kept 3 bases outside the gene matches. The CDR3 DNA follows: TGTGCCAGCAGTTACTCGAGACTAGCGGCCAATGAGCAGTTCTTC. It encodes CASSYSRLAANEQFF.

The V and J genes are TRBV6-5 and TRBJ2-7; D is possibly TRBD2 (6 bases). The CDR3 sequence is 14 residues long. V lost 8 bases to trimming and J lost 2 bases, with 16 bases between them. Germline lookup yields CDR1 MNHEY and CDR2 SVGAGI. CDR3 DNA sequence: TGTGCCAGCGGGATAGAGCGGGCCGCCTACGAGCAGTACTTC. It yields the protein CASGIERAAYEQYF.

The rearrangement uses TRBV21-1 and TRBJ2-3; the table's D call TRBD1 went unverified against the DNA. TRBV21-1 is a pseudogene. This CDR3 region has 15 residues. CDR3 in DNA: TGTGCCAGCAGCAATTCTAACAGGAATACAGATACGCAGTATTTT. This translates into CASSNSNRNTDTQYF.

The chain recombines TRBV9 with TRBJ2-1; 10 positions agree with TRBD2. V lost 4 bases to trimming and J lost 0 bases; unmatched junction nucleotides: 4. The CDR3 is 16 amino acids. Germline V lookup: CDR1 SGDLS, CDR2 YYNGEE. The CDR3 reads CASSPASGSSYNEQFF. CDR3 bases: TGTGCCAGCAGCCCGGCTAGCGGGAGCTCCTACAATGAGCAGTTCTTC.

The chain couples TRBV2 to TRBJ1-6; no reliable D call. V lost 3 bases and J 15 bases, leaving 15 bases between the germline ends. This CDR3 comprises 13 residues. The germline V gene has CDR1 SNHLY and CDR2 FYNNEI. The CDR3 region has the DNA TGTGCCAGCAGTGAGACCGGAGCTTTGGGCCTCCACTTT. It translates to CASSETGALGLHF.

The chain combines TRBV6-6 with TRBJ1-1, with D possibly TRBD1 on 6 matching bases. CDR1 and CDR2 from the germline V gene are MNHNY and SVGAGI (reference sequence). Trimming shortened V by 7 bases and J by 4 bases, and 13 bases separated the two germline ends. This CDR3 has 13 residues. The DNA for the CDR3 is TGTGCCAGCAACACAAGGGGGGGCACTGAAGCTTTCTTT. Its protein is CASNTRGGTEAFF.

The rearrangement links TRBV18 to TRBJ2-7; perhaps TRBD2 as D (6 bases). The germline V and J ends were trimmed by 1 base and 3 bases, with 13 bases remaining between them. This CDR3 has 15 amino acids. Germline values: CDR1 KGHSH, CDR2 LQKENI. CDR3 nucleotide sequence: TGTGCCAGCTCACCACGGGGCGGGACCGACTACGAGCAGTACTTC. This encodes CASSPRGGTDYEQYF.